A selection of T cell receptor beta chains follows, all from one sample in a study of cytomegalovirus exposure and HLA in healthy donors. The protocol was immunoSEQ multiplex PCR, while the TCRdb copy is restricted to in-frame clones and leaves out a portion. The repertoire includes some 150,000 clones, less than 90% of them detected once, and approximately 3.2% sits in the top ten. The sequenced material came from PBMCs. Receptor source: a woman aged 18-35 years in good health and CMV-seropositive. Both conserved end residues are part of each CDR3. A D gene is named only where the DNA matches it firmly. The size field is filled for only some rows; it gives once, few, many or a size class.

CDR3aa: CASEAGRSYGYTF; CDR3nt: TGTGCCAGCGAGGCGGGTAGGAGCTATGGCTACACCTTC; abundance: NA; v_gene: TRBV6-1; d_gene: NA; j_gene: TRBJ1-2
CDR3aa: CASSLVLAETQYF; CDR3nt: TGTGCCAGCAGCTTAGTTTTAGCGGAGACCCAGTACTTC; abundance: NA; v_gene: TRBV7-8; d_gene: NA; j_gene: TRBJ2-5
CDR3aa: CASSGQGGGNQPQHF; CDR3nt: TGTGCCAGTTCAGGACAGGGGGGAGGGAATCAGCCCCAGCATTTT; abundance: NA; v_gene: TRBV19; d_gene: TRBD1; j_gene: TRBJ1-5
CDR3aa: CASSWRRRTGELFF; CDR3nt: TGTGCCAGCAGTTGGAGAAGAAGAACCGGGGAGCTGTTTTTT; abundance: NA; v_gene: TRBV28; d_gene: NA; j_gene: TRBJ2-2
CDR3aa: CAWSPGVARDTQYF; CDR3nt: TGTGCCTGGAGTCCAGGGGTAGCGCGAGATACGCAGTATTTT; abundance: NA; v_gene: TRBV30; d_gene: NA; j_gene: TRBJ2-3
CDR3aa: CASSYLAVLRETQYF; CDR3nt: TGTGCCAGCAGTTATCTAGCGGTCCTCCGGGAGACCCAGTACTTC; abundance: NA; v_gene: TRBV21-1; d_gene: NA; j_gene: TRBJ2-5
CDR3aa: CASSERWGQGWYGYTF; CDR3nt: TGTGCCAGCAGTGAGAGGTGGGGACAGGGTTGGTATGGCTACACCTTC; abundance: NA; v_gene: TRBV6-1; d_gene: TRBD1; j_gene: TRBJ1-2
CDR3aa: CASSFEGLGDGELFF; CDR3nt: TGTGCCAGCAGCTTCGAGGGACTAGGGGACGGGGAGCTGTTTTTT; abundance: NA; v_gene: TRBV7-6; d_gene: TRBD2; j_gene: TRBJ2-2
CDR3aa: CASKSIAGRPNEQFF; CDR3nt: TGTGCCAGCAAATCTATAGCGGGACGCCCCAATGAGCAGTTCTTC; abundance: NA; v_gene: TRBV27; d_gene: TRBD2; j_gene: TRBJ2-1
CDR3aa: CASSEVARGLYEQYF; CDR3nt: TGTGCCAGCAGTGAAGTAGCCAGGGGCCTCTACGAGCAGTACTTC; abundance: NA; v_gene: TRBV6-1; d_gene: NA; j_gene: TRBJ2-7
CDR3aa: CASSLAGQLPYEQYF; CDR3nt: TGTGCCAGCAGCTTAGCGGGCCAGCTCCCCTACGAGCAGTACTTC; abundance: once; v_gene: TRBV7-2; d_gene: NA; j_gene: TRBJ2-7
CDR3aa: CASSLVWTERTEAFF; CDR3nt: TGCGCCAGCAGCTTGGTTTGGACAGAGAGGACTGAAGCTTTCTTT; abundance: NA; v_gene: TRBV5-1; d_gene: NA; j_gene: TRBJ1-1
CDR3aa: CASSYLGRASSYEQYF; CDR3nt: TGTGCCAGCAGTTACCTAGGGCGGGCCAGCTCCTACGAGCAGTACTTC; abundance: NA; v_gene: TRBV6-6; d_gene: NA; j_gene: TRBJ2-7
CDR3aa: CASSGATGTSNQPQHF; CDR3nt: TGTGCCAGCAGTGGAGCGACAGGGACAAGCAATCAGCCCCAGCATTTT; abundance: NA; v_gene: TRBV25-1; d_gene: TRBD1; j_gene: TRBJ1-5
CDR3aa: CASSEGQGLRYEQYF; CDR3nt: TGTGCCAGCAGTGAAGGGCAGGGGCTCCGCTACGAGCAGTACTTC; abundance: NA; v_gene: TRBV6-1; d_gene: NA; j_gene: TRBJ2-7
CDR3aa: CASSILRGGATNEKLFF; CDR3nt: TGTGCCAGTAGTATATTAAGAGGGGGCGCAACTAATGAAAAACTGTTTTTT; abundance: NA; v_gene: TRBV19; d_gene: TRBD1; j_gene: TRBJ1-4